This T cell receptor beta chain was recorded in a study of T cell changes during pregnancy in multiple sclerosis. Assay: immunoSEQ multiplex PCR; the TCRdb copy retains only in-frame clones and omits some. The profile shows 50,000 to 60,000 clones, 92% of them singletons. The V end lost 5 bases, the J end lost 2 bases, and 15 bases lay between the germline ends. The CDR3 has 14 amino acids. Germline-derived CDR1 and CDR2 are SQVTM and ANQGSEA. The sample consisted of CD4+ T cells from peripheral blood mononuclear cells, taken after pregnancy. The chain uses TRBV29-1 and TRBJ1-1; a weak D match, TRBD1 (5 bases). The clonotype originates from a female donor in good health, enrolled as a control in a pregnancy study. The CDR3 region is CSVNGGNFNTEAFF. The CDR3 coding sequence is TGCAGCGTTAACGGGGGGAATTTCAACACTGAAGCTTTCTTT. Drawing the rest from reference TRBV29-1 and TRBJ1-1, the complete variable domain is SAVISQKPSRDICQRGTSLTIQCQVDSQVTMMFWYRQQPGQSLTLIATANQGSEATYESGFVIDKFPISRPNLTFSTLTVSNMSPEDSSIYLCSVNGGNFNTEAFFGQGTRLTVV.